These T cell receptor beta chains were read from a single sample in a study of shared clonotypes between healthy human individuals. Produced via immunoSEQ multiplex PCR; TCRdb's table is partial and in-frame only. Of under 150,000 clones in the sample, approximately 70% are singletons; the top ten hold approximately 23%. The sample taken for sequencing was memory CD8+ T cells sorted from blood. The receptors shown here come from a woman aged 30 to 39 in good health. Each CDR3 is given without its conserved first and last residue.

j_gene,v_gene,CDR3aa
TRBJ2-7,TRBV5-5,ASSLGVAGTYEQY
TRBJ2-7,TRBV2,ASIRQGSVYEQY
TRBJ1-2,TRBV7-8,ASSPRNQGGDYGYT
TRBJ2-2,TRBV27,ASSLIPGQGNGELF
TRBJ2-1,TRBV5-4,ASSLTASFSNEQF
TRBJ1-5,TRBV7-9,ASSRGRTQH
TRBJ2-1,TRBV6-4,ASSPTLAGGNEQF
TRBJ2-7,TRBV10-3,AISEGRESGAYEQY
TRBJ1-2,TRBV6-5,ASSWDSSGYT
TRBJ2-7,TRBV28,ASSPAPLRRLYEQY
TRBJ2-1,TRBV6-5,ASSYGGLSEQF
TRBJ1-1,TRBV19,ASSIIGDGNTEAF
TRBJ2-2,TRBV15,ATSRSKDGFGELV
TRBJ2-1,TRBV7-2,ASSKVIPGLAGVREQF
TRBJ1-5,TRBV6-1,ASSAGQEGQPQH
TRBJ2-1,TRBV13,ASSFTGTKNEQF
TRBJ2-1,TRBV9,ASNVGEADNNEQF
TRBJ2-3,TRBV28,ASSFYREGVDTQY
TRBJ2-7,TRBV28,ASSLWGLATSYEQY
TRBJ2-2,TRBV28,ASTLAGVVAGELF
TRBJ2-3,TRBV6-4,ASSPLGGSGRDTQY
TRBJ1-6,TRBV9,ASRGGSGSPLH
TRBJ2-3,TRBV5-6,ASSLATLAGVSDTQY
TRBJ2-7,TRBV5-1,ASSTYSGRTPYEQY
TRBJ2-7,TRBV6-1,ASSDSGTGGYEQY
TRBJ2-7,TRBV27,ASSSVYLVHGNEQY
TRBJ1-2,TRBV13,ASRGTGAGGYGYT
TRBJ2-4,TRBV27,ASRRGTGWKNIQY
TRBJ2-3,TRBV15,ATSRDMKVLGLAGHKDTQY
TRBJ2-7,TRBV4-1,ASSQGVGRDEQY
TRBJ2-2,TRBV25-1,ASSDRTQGVSGELF
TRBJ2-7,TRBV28,ASSWGQRY
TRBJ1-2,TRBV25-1,ASGGNYGYT
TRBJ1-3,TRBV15,ATSMIMTGSGNTIY
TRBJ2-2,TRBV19,ASMTGVGTGELF
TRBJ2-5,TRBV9,ASSDRRLGETQY
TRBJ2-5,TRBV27,ASKGTGQETQY
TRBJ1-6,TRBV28,ASRQRQGNSPLH
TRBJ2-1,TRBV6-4,ASSDSHGVARQF
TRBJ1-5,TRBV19,ASSIDRAWNQPQH
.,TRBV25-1,ASSDGAGGPYEQY
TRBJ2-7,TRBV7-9,ASSLAIASVYEQY
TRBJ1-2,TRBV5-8,ASSFGGPGYT
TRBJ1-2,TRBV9,ASSVAGNNYGYT
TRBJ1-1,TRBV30,AWSVKGDTEAF
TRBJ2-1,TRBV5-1,ASTAYGWEQF
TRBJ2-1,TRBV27,ASSLDRQYNEQF
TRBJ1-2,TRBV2,ASSRDRSNYGYT
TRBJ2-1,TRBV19,ASGNGAGF
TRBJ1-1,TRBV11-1,ASSLGLNTEAF
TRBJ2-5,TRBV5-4,ASSLEAGRLAGVRETQY
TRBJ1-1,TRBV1,TSPPPGNTEAF
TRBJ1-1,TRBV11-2,ASSQRQTSLGTEAF
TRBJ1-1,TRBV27,ASSLSGAPRFEAF
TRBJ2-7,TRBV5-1,ASSAGPDNNYEQY